A single sample is the source of the 29 T cell receptor beta chains below, sequenced in a study of cytomegalovirus exposure and HLA in healthy donors. 60 Vbeta and 13 Jbeta primers were used in PCR. Clones were read by immunoSEQ multiplex PCR, and TCRdb kept only the in-frame ones, dropping some. The sample holds more than 95,000 clones; over 75% are singletons and the top ten take approximately 5%. The material sequenced was PBMCs. All receptors come from a woman aged 18-29 years in good health and CMV-seropositive.

The V and J genes are TRBV5-1 and TRBJ2-7, with 12 positions matching TRBD2. After removal of 5 bases from V and 4 bases from J, the junction contained 1 base not matched to a gene. Germline CDR1 SGHRS, CDR2 YFSETQ. This CDR3 region has 13 residues. This CDR3 reads CASRTSGSYEQYF. In nucleotides, the CDR3 is TGCGCCAGCAGGACTAGCGGGAGTTACGAGCAGTACTTC. Together with reference TRBV5-1 and TRBJ2-7, the CDR3 gives the full variable domain: KAGVTQTPRYLIKTRGQQVTLSCSPISGHRSVSWYQQTPGQGLQFLFEYFSETQRNKGNFPGRFSGRQFSNSRSEMNVSTLELGDSALYLCASRTSGSYEQYFGPGTRLTVT.

The chain uses TRBV15 and TRBJ1-3, with D perhaps TRBD1 (6 bases). Trimming left V 1 base short and J 0 bases short, with 10 bases between. This CDR3 contains 16 residues. Germline V CDR1 and CDR2: LNHNV, YYDKDF (reference sequence). In nucleotides, the CDR3 is TGTGCCACCAGCAGAGGACAGGTCCACTCTGGAAACACCATATATTTT. Its translation is CATSRGQVHSGNTIYF. Filled out from reference TRBV15 and TRBJ1-3, the complete variable domain reads DAMVIQNPRYQVTQFGKPVTLSCSQTLNHNVMYWYQQKSSQAPKLLFHYYDKDFNNEADTPDNFQSRRPNTSFCFLDIRSPGLGDTAMYLCATSRGQVHSGNTIYFGEGSWLTVV.

This clone occurred a few times. The chain combines TRBV4-1 with TRBJ2-3, with a weak D call TRBD2 (5 bases). The germline gives CDR1 MGHRA, CDR2 YSYEKL. CDR3 length equals 15 residues. V dropped 2 bases and J dropped 3 bases, with 12 bases sitting between them. CDR3: CASSQPAGRTDTQYF. DNA for the CDR3: TGCGCCAGCAGCCAACCGGCGGGTCGGACAGATACGCAGTATTTT.

The chain carries TRBV5-1 and TRBJ2-3; 12 positions match TRBD2. The CDR3 extends over 15 amino acids. V lost 7 bases to trimming and J lost 4 bases; unmatched junction nucleotides: 7. CDR1 and CDR2 (germline): SGHRS, YFSETQ. The CDR3 region is CASALTSGSPDTQYF. The CDR3, as DNA: TGCGCCAGCGCCCTGACTAGCGGGAGTCCAGATACGCAGTATTTT.

In nucleotides, the CDR3 is TGTGCCAGCAGCCGACAAACTGAAGCTTTCTTT. It is translated as CASSRQTEAFF. V usage is TRBV5-6 and J usage is TRBJ1-1; no definite D call. Germline V gene lookup returns CDR1 SGHDT and CDR2 YYEEEE. The CDR3 loop spans 11 amino acids. V lost 4 bases and J 5 bases, leaving 6 bases between the germline ends. Full variable domain (rest looked up from reference TRBV5-6 and TRBJ1-1): DAGVTQSPTHLIKTRGQQVTLRCSPKSGHDTVSWYQQALGQGPQFIFQYYEEEERQRGNFPDRFSGHQFPNYSSELNVNALLLGDSALYLCASSRQTEAFFGQGTRLTVV.

The chain employs TRBV5-8 and TRBJ1-4; tentative D call: TRBD1 (6 bases). CDR3 length: 14 residues. Germline V lookup: CDR1 SGHTS, CDR2 YDEGEE. Trimming cost V 3 bases and J 8 bases, with 14 bases left between them. The CDR3 region is CASSSDLGGEKLFF. CDR3 in DNA: TGTGCCAGCAGCTCGGACCTTGGGGGCGAAAAACTGTTTTTT.

This chain's CDR3 is CASSETRRETQYF. In DNA, the CDR3 is TGTGCCAGCAGTGAGACTAGACGTGAGACCCAGTACTTC. The chain carries TRBV6-1 and TRBJ2-5, with D possibly TRBD2 on 6 matching bases. V lost 3 bases to trimming and J lost 5 bases, with 10 bases between them. Per germline, CDR1 MNHNS and CDR2 SASEGT. CDR3 length: 13 amino acids.

Worth noting for this clone: Other DNA sequences of this sample code for an identical CDR3. This chain uses TRBV6-5 with TRBJ1-2; the match to TRBD1 covers 9 bases. V dropped 2 bases and J dropped 2; count of bases not matched to a gene: 0. CDR1 is MNHEY, CDR2 SVGAGI, per germline. The CDR3 sequence is 14 residues long. The CDR3: CASSYGQGNYGYTF. The DNA of the CDR3 is TGTGCCAGCAGTTACGGACAGGGGAACTATGGCTACACCTTC.

The rearrangement joins TRBV2 to TRBJ2-3, with D possibly being TRBD2 (6 bases). CDR3 length: 15 residues. Looked up from germline, CDR1 is SNHLY and CDR2 is FYNNEI. Trimming removed 3 bases from V and 0 bases from J, with 10 bases in between. The chain's CDR3 is CASSEGRESTDTQYF. The CDR3, as DNA: TGTGCCAGCAGTGAGGGTCGGGAGAGCACAGATACGCAGTATTTT.

The genes are TRBV30 and TRBJ2-5, with a weak D call TRBD1 (5 bases). The CDR3 has 13 amino acids. Germline CDR1 and CDR2: GTSNPN and SVGIG (reference sequence). Between the trimmed V and J ends, which lost 5 bases and 5 bases, there was a span of 15 bases. The CDR3 bases are TGTGCCTGGGACATCAGGGTCTCGGAGACCCAGTACTTC. Its protein product is CAWDIRVSETQYF.

The V and J genes are TRBV7-8 and TRBJ1-4; D is uncertain. V was trimmed by 5 bases and J by 0 bases, leaving 10 bases between them. In germline, CDR1 is SGHVS, CDR2 FQNEAQ. The CDR3 has 15 residues. The CDR3 sequence: CASSANRATNEKLFF. The CDR3 DNA reads as TGTGCCAGCAGCGCGAACCGTGCAACTAATGAAAAACTGTTTTTT.

The genes are TRBV7-9 and TRBJ1-4; a weak D match, TRBD1 (6 bases). Trimming left V 5 bases short and J 7 bases short, with 14 bases between. Germline CDR1 and CDR2: SEHNR and FQNEAQ (reference sequence). This CDR3 region has 14 residues. CDR3 coding DNA: TGTGCCAGCAGCCCGCAGGGGCGCGGTGAAAAACTGTTTTTT. This gives the protein CASSPQGRGEKLFF.

The rearrangement uses TRBV19 and TRBJ2-2, with 8 bases that match TRBD1. The CDR3 has 14 residues. CDR1 and CDR2 (germline): LNHDA, SQIVND (reference sequence). V was pared by 5 bases and J by 4 bases, with 3 bases of the junction left unmatched. CDR3 in amino acids: CASSPGTGTGELFF. The CDR3 coding sequence is TGTGCCAGTAGTCCCGGGACAGGCACCGGGGAGCTGTTTTTT.

This chain uses TRBV29-1 with TRBJ1-5; a possible D gene is TRBD1 (6 bases). V gave up 5 bases and J gave up 6 bases, with 14 bases separating them. Looked up from germline, CDR1 is SQVTM and CDR2 is ANQGSEA. This CDR3 spans 13 amino acids. The CDR3 DNA follows: TGCAGCGTTCACCCTGGGGGCGGTCAGCCCCAGCATTTT. Its translation: CSVHPGGGQPQHF.

V and J are TRBV5-6 and TRBJ2-5; 13 bases fit TRBD2. This CDR3 comprises 16 residues. Per the germline V gene, CDR1 is SGHDT and CDR2 is YYEEEE. The V segment lost 0 bases and the J segment 5 bases; nucleotides outside the gene matches: 4. CDR3 coding DNA: TGTGCCAGCAGCTTGGGACTAGCGGGAGGCGGGGAGACCCAGTACTTC. Protein sequence: CASSLGLAGGGETQYF.

The V and J genes are TRBV2 and TRBJ2-5, with D possibly being TRBD1 (6 bases). Germline V CDR1 and CDR2: SNHLY, FYNNEI. The V and J ends lost 6 bases and 5 bases respectively, with 16 bases between them. This CDR3 contains 14 residues. The CDR3 DNA follows: TGTGCCAGCAGCTTGGGGGCGTATACGGAGACCCAGTACTTC. The encoded protein is CASSLGAYTETQYF.

Only a few counts were recorded for this clone. The chain has TRBV6-1 and TRBJ2-7; 8 nucleotides agree with TRBD2. Losses at the gene ends were 10 bases for V and 1 base for J; bases not matched to a gene: 12. Germline V gene sequence: CDR1 MNHNS, CDR2 SASEGT. The CDR3 extends over 15 amino acids. CDR3 nucleotide sequence: TGTGCCATTTCTGCGGCGAGCGGGGGTTCCTACGAGCAGTACTTC. As protein: CAISAASGGSYEQYF.

The rearrangement links TRBV6-5 to TRBJ2-2; perhaps TRBD1 as D (5 bases). With 4 bases removed from V and 3 bases from J, the gap between germline ends came to 9 bases. The CDR3 sequence is 14 residues long. Germline-derived CDR1 and CDR2 are MNHEY and SVGAGI. For the CDR3, the DNA is TGTGCCAGCAGTTCCGCACAGGACACCGGGGAGCTGTTTTTT. Its protein product is CASSSAQDTGELFF.

CDR3 bases: TGTGCCTGGAGGGACGGACAGGGATACGAGCAGTACTTC. Protein sequence: CAWRDGQGYEQYF. The chain links TRBV30 to TRBJ2-7; 8 bases match TRBD1. CDR3 length: 13 amino acids. In germline, CDR1 is GTSNPN, CDR2 SVGIG (reference sequence). The V segment lost 3 bases and the J segment 4 bases; nucleotides outside the gene matches: 5. The whole variable domain, remainder taken from reference TRBV30 and TRBJ2-7, is SQTIHQWPATLVQPVGSPLSLECTVEGTSNPNLYWYRQAAGRGLQLLFYSVGIGQISSEVPQNLSASRPQDRQFILSSKKLLLSDSGFYLCAWRDGQGYEQYFGPGTRLTVT.

The V gene is TRBV30, the J gene TRBJ1-1; possibly TRBD1 for D (5 bases). V lost 3 bases and J 7 bases, leaving 12 bases between the germline ends. CDR3 length: 12 amino acids. CDR1 is GTSNPN and CDR2 is SVGIG in the germline V gene (reference sequence). DNA for the CDR3: TGTGCCTGGAGGGAGGGGCGGATTGAAGCTTTCTTT. As protein: CAWREGRIEAFF.

V and J are TRBV30 and TRBJ2-6; TRBD1 matches at 7 bases. In germline, CDR1 is GTSNPN, CDR2 SVGIG (reference sequence). CDR3 length: 14 residues. With V trimmed by 4 bases and J by 4 bases, 4 bases remained unmatched. The CDR3, as DNA: TGTGCCTGGAAGACAGGGTCAGGGGCCAACGTCCTGACTTTC. Encoded protein: CAWKTGSGANVLTF.

This rearrangement joins TRBV19 to TRBJ1-5; TRBD1 matches 8 bases. The germline gives CDR1 LNHDA, CDR2 SQIVND (reference sequence). The junction had 10 bases not matched to a gene; V was cut back by 5 bases and J by 4 bases. There are 16 residues in the CDR3. CDR3 sequence: CASSATQGARNQPQHF. The CDR3 region has the DNA TGTGCCAGTAGTGCGACGCAGGGGGCGCGAAATCAGCCCCAGCATTTT.

The chain links TRBV15 to TRBJ2-7, with D perhaps TRBD1 (6 bases). Trimming shortened V by 5 bases and J by 5 bases, and 22 bases separated the two germline ends. Germline V lookup: CDR1 LNHNV, CDR2 YYDKDF (reference sequence). The CDR3 is made up of 16 amino acids. DNA of the CDR3: TGTGCCACCAGCCTGAACAGGGCCCCCCCGTCGGACGAGCAGTACTTC. Residues: CATSLNRAPPSDEQYF.

CDR3 nucleotide sequence: TGTGCCTGGACCCCCCAGGACAGTATGAACACTGAAGCTTTCTTT. It encodes CAWTPQDSMNTEAFF. This chain links TRBV30 with TRBJ1-1; D might be TRBD1 (6 bases). Germline CDR1 GTSNPN, CDR2 SVGIG (reference sequence). The CDR3 loop spans 15 amino acids. With 4 bases removed from V and 0 bases from J, the gap between germline ends came to 15 bases. The whole variable domain, filled in from reference TRBV30 and TRBJ1-1, reads SQTIHQWPATLVQPVGSPLSLECTVEGTSNPNLYWYRQAAGRGLQLLFYSVGIGQISSEVPQNLSASRPQDRQFILSSKKLLLSDSGFYLCAWTPQDSMNTEAFFGQGTRLTVV.

Details on this clone: Since a far larger clone is one base different, this is likely a read error. The conserved phenylalanine or tryptophan is not found at the CDR3 terminus, so this likely reflects a read error. The chain recombines TRBV6-5 with TRBJ2-7, with D hard to call. The germline V gene has CDR1 MNHEY and CDR2 SVGAGI. CDR3 length: 13 amino acids. Trimming left V 6 bases short and J 2 bases short, with 11 bases between. The DNA of the CDR3 is TGTGCCAGCAGCCCCCTAAGTACCTACGAGCAGTACTAC. Translating gives CASSPLSTYEQYY.

The chain carries TRBV7-3 and TRBJ2-3, with D uncertain. CDR3 length: 12 amino acids. V dropped 7 bases and J dropped 8 bases, with 13 bases sitting between them. The germline gives CDR1 SGHTA, CDR2 FQGTGA. Here the CDR3 DNA reads TGTGCCAGCACCTCCCCCAGTGGTACGCAGTATTTT. This sequence encodes CASTSPSGTQYF.

The chain links TRBV10-2 to TRBJ1-2; a possible D gene is TRBD1 (6 bases). CDR3 length: 14 amino acids. The V gene lost 3 bases and the J gene lost 1 base, with 9 bases spanning the gap. The germline CDR1 and CDR2 sequences are WSHSY and SAAADI. The CDR3: CASSEAGDNYGYTF. Here the CDR3 DNA reads TGCGCCAGCAGTGAAGCAGGGGATAACTATGGCTACACCTTC.

The rearrangement joins TRBV28 to TRBJ2-7; 7 bases align to TRBD2. After removal of 2 bases from V and 4 bases from J, the junction contained 11 bases not matched to a gene. Germline V gene lookup returns CDR1 MDHEN and CDR2 SYDVKM. The CDR3 covers 16 residues. The CDR3 region has the DNA TGTGCCAGCAGTTTAGGGACGGGTGGGGGGGGATACGAGCAGTACTTC. Translating it yields CASSLGTGGGGYEQYF. Supplemented by reference TRBV28 and TRBJ2-7, the full variable domain reads DVKVTQSSRYLVKRTGEKVFLECVQDMDHENMFWYRQDPGLGLRLIYFSYDVKMKEKGDIPEGYSVSREKKERFSLILESASTNQTSMYLCASSLGTGGGGYEQYFGPGTRLTVT.

The chain carries TRBV2 and TRBJ2-2, with 8 nucleotides matching TRBD2. CDR3 length equals 14 residues. Unmatched junction bases numbered 3, after V lost 8 bases and J lost 1 base. Germline CDR1 is SNHLY and CDR2 is FYNNEI. CDR3 protein: CASCREGNTGELFF. Written as DNA, the CDR3 is TGTGCCAGCTGTCGGGAGGGGAACACCGGGGAGCTGTTTTTT.